Detailed here is one TCR beta chain. Antigen specificity is unknown. This entry is derived from a study of shared clonotypes between healthy human individuals. Between the trimmed V and J ends, which lost 0 bases and 5 bases, there was a span of 10 bases. The CDR3 extends over 15 amino acids. The germline V gene encodes CDR1 SGHTA and CDR2 FQGNSA. Study findings and constraints: Clonotypes not shared had lower generation probabilities than those common to all four donors.

Assay used: immunoSEQ multiplex PCR; TCRdb lists only in-frame clones, some missing. The sample carries around 180,000 clones, over 85% recorded once. The sample comprised naive CD4+ T cells sorted from blood. Sample subset: CD45RA+ positively selected. This clonotype originated in a woman between 25 and 40 years old in good health. The genes are TRBV7-2 and TRBJ1-4, with D perhaps TRBD1 (5 bases). The CDR3, as DNA: TGTGCCAGCAGCTTAGCCCCAGGGATAAATGAAAAACTGTTTTTT. The encoded protein is CASSLAPGINEKLFF.